This T cell receptor (beta chain) was obtained from a study of Graves' ophthalmopathy and Graves' hyperthyroidism. Study details: In this cohort's terms, stable hyperthyroidism meant no ophthalmopathy by 18 months of follow-up.

The CDR3 extends over 13 amino acids. Trimming pared 7 bases from V and 4 bases from J, leaving 13 bases between. Germline CDR1 MNHEY, CDR2 SVGAGI. Study conclusions and caveats: Ophthalmopathy progression prediction by the model yielded a sensitivity of about 71% and a specificity of less than 75%. Blood contained most expanded thyroid clonotypes exceeding 0.001 frequency.

Amplification of the TCR beta CDR3 regions used RNA transcripts (as template). The library came from an HTBI-primed first-round RT-PCR and a second-round multiplex PCR. TCRdb reprocessed the multiplex PCR reads with MiXCR, giving one entry per CDR3 protein. The sample lists 500,000 to 700,000 distinct CDR3 sequences, about two fifths occurring once. Other autoimmune diseases, uncontrolled infections, pregnancy or lactation excluded patients from enrollment. Concerning this clonotype: What it binds is not known.

The chain combines TRBV6-5 with TRBJ1-1; D is uncertain. The source material was peripheral blood or thyroid tissue (not recorded which). This clonotype was obtained from an adult man with Graves' hyperthyroidism. The CDR3 loop is CASTETWGTEAFF. CDR3 nucleotides: TGTGCCAGCACCGAGACTTGGGGCACTGAAGCTTTCTTT.